These T cell receptor beta chains were read from a single sample in a study of blood T cells in healthy people across ages. MiXCR, run by TCRdb on the 5' RACE reads, gives a single entry per CDR3 protein. There are over 700,000 distinct CDR3 sequences in the sample; around a quarter occur only once, and 9.4% lies in the top ten. A further study also used this sample, focusing on T cells of mothers and their children.

The source material was blood. These receptors originate from a boy between 10 and 17 years old in good health. The CDR3 runs from the conserved cysteine through the conserved F or W. Fields, in order: D gene, J gene, V gene, clone size, CDR3 protein, CDR3 DNA. D genes are given only for firm matches. Expanded clones get a size class; other rows say once, few or many, or leave the size out.

-,TRBJ1-2,TRBV20-1,few,CSARINYGYTF,TGCAGTGCTAGGATAAACTATGGCTACACCTTC
-,TRBJ2-5,TRBV27,many,CASSLSSQETQYF,TGTGCCAGCAGCTTAAGCAGCCAAGAGACCCAGTACTTC
-,TRBJ1-1,TRBV20-1,many,CSALWGSRMNTEAFF,TGCAGTGCCCTATGGGGCAGTCGAATGAACACTGAAGCTTTCTTT
TRBD2,TRBJ2-1,TRBV6-4,few,CASSPLAGDDYNEQFF,TGTGCCAGCAGCCCCTTAGCGGGAGACGACTACAATGAGCAGTTCTTC
-,TRBJ2-7,TRBV12-3/TRBV12-4,few,CASRSRTNYEQYF,TGTGCCAGCAGGTCCCGGACCAACTACGAGCAGTACTTC
-,TRBJ2-7,TRBV15,-,CATSRITGPHEQYF,TGTGCCACCAGCAGAATTACGGGTCCCCACGAGCAGTACTTC
TRBD1,TRBJ2-5,TRBV2,few,CASSVEGDRVLETQYF,TGTGCCAGCAGTGTGGAGGGGGACAGGGTACTAGAGACCCAGTACTTC
TRBD2,TRBJ2-5,TRBV5-1,few,CASSLRLAGETQYF,TGTGCCAGCAGTTTAAGACTAGCTGGAGAGACCCAGTACTTC
-,TRBJ2-7,TRBV3-1,-,CASSPPGDGWAYEQYF,TGTGCCAGCAGCCCCCCCGGGGACGGCTGGGCCTACGAGCAGTACTTC
TRBD2,TRBJ2-1,TRBV7-9,-,CASSFGLADYNEQFF,TGTGCCAGCAGCTTCGGACTAGCGGACTACAATGAGCAGTTCTTC
-,TRBJ2-1,TRBV3-1,-,CASSQVPLLNNEQFF,TGTGCCAGCAGCCAAGTCCCTCTCCTAAACAATGAGCAGTTCTTC
TRBD1,TRBJ2-7,TRBV5-1,-,CASSFGQGSFYEQYF,TGCGCCAGCAGCTTCGGACAGGGTTCCTTCTACGAGCAGTACTTC
-,TRBJ2-1,TRBV6-5,few,CASSYDFYNEQFF,TGTGCCAGCAGTTACGACTTTTACAATGAGCAGTTCTTC
TRBD1,TRBJ2-6,TRBV7-2,-,CASSSRDRGSSGANVLTF,TGTGCCAGCAGCTCACGGGACAGGGGAAGCTCTGGGGCCAACGTCCTGACTTTC
-,TRBJ2-1,TRBV11-2,few,CASSLVYGGLANEQFF,TGTGCCAGCAGCTTAGTGTATGGGGGGTTGGCCAATGAGCAGTTCTTC
-,TRBJ2-1,TRBV12-3/TRBV12-4,-,CASRPPAYNEQFF,TGTGCCAGCAGGCCGCCTGCTTACAATGAGCAGTTCTTC
-,TRBJ2-7,TRBV9,-,CASSIVPEPTYEQYF,TGTGCCAGCAGCATAGTTCCCGAACCCACCTACGAGCAGTACTTC
TRBD2,TRBJ2-1,TRBV12-3/TRBV12-4,-,CASSHQGLALGNEQFF,TGTGCCAGCAGCCACCAGGGACTAGCGCTGGGCAATGAGCAGTTCTTC
-,TRBJ1-4,TRBV5-1,few,CASSPGQTDATNEKLFF,TGCGCCAGCAGCCCTGGACAGACCGATGCAACTAATGAAAAACTGTTTTTT
-,TRBJ1-4,TRBV7-2,few,CASGPANEKLFF,TGTGCCAGCGGGCCGGCTAATGAAAAACTGTTTTTT
-,TRBJ2-3,TRBV4-2,few,CASSQGAVDTQYF,TGTGCCAGCAGCCAAGGAGCTGTAGATACGCAGTATTTT
-,TRBJ1-1,TRBV6-5,-,CASSYGAPANTEAFF,TGTGCCAGCAGTTACGGGGCACCAGCGAACACTGAAGCTTTCTTT